This record looks at one T cell receptor beta chain sequence and its context. The sample is drawn from a study of blood T cell repertoires in COVID-19. Study in general: The United States, Italy and Spain supplied acute and convalescent COVID-19 samples. T cells, B-cell-depleted T cells, or PBMCs provided the cDNA or gDNA that served as material.

V dropped 3 bases and J dropped 7; count of bases not matched to a gene: 5. Germline V gene data show CDR1 as SGDLS and CDR2 as YYNGEE. This CDR3 contains 15 residues. Here immunoSEQ multiplex PCR was the method, and the copy in TCRdb shows in-frame clones only, minus some. The profile covers 120,000 to 150,000 clones, with 85% appearing a single time and around 6.5% taken by the ten largest. Allocation to cohorts depended on clinical history reported by the participants. The sample comprised PBMCs or T cells enriched from blood (not recorded which). The V gene is TRBV9, the J gene TRBJ1-6; 9 nucleotides line up with TRBD1. The TCR sequence derives from a woman in her thirties or forties who had recovered from COVID-19. CDR3 in DNA: TGTGCCAGCAGCGGGGCGACAGGGGGAAATTCACCCCTCCACTTT. Its protein is CASSGATGGNSPLHF.